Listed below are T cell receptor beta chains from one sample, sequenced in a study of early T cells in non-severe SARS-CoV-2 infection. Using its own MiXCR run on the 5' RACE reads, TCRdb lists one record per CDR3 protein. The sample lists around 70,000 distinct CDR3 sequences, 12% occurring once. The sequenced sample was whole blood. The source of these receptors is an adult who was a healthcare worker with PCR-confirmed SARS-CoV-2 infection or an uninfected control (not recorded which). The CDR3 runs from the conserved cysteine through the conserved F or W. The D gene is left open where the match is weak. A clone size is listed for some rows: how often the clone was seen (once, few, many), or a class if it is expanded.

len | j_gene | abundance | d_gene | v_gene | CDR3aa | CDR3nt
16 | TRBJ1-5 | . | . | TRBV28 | CASSLPLAGPNQPQHF | TGTGCCAGCAGTTTACCTCTCGCAGGCCCCAATCAGCCCCAGCATTTT
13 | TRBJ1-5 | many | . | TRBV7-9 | CASSLQAGQPQHF | TGTGCCAGCAGCTTACAGGCGGGGCAGCCCCAGCATTTT
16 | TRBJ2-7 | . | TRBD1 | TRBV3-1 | CASSQGSDRINYEQYF | TGTGCCAGCAGCCAAGGATCGGACAGGATTAACTACGAGCAGTACTTC
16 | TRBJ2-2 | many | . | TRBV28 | CASSSPRTGSTGELFF | TGTGCCAGCAGTTCCCCCCGAACAGGGTCCACCGGGGAGCTGTTTTTT
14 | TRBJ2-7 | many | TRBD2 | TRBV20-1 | CSATRLALTYEQYF | TGCAGTGCTACTCGACTAGCGCTCACCTACGAGCAGTACTTC
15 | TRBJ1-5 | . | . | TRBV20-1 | CSARDLSRGNQPQHF | TGCAGTGCTAGAGATCTGTCCAGGGGCAATCAGCCCCAGCATTTT
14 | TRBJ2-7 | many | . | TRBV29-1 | CSVRGLASSYEQYF | TGCAGCGTTAGAGGGCTAGCCAGCTCCTACGAGCAGTACTTC
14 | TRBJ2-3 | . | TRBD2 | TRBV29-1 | CSVGAGEITDTQYF | TGCAGCGTTGGAGCGGGGGAAATCACAGATACGCAGTATTTT
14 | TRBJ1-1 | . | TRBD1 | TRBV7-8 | CASSLVQGKSETFF | TGTGCCAGCAGCTTAGTACAGGGGAAATCTGAAACTTTCTTT
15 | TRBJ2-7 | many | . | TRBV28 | CASSLRGSGLMEQYF | TGTGCCAGCAGTCTCCGAGGTAGCGGACTCATGGAGCAGTACTTC
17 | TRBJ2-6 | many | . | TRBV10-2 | CASSDPARVLGANVLTF | TGCGCCAGCAGCGACCCGGCCAGGGTTTTGGGGGCCAACGTCCTGACTTTC
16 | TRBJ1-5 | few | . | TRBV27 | CASSPSPGGNNQPQHF | TGTGCCAGCAGCCCGAGTCCCGGCGGTAACAATCAGCCCCAGCATTTT
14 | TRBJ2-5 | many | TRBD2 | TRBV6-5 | CASSYSGDQETQYF | TGTGCCAGCAGTTACAGCGGGGACCAAGAGACCCAGTACTTC
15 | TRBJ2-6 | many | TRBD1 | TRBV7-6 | CASSLQGVGANVLTF | TGTGCCAGCAGCTTACAGGGGGTCGGGGCCAACGTCCTGACTTTC
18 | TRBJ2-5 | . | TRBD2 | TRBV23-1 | CASSQGLAGGSFDETQYF | TGCGCCAGCAGTCAGGGTCTAGCGGGAGGCTCGTTTGATGAGACCCAGTACTTC
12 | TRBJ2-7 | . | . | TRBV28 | CASSGNGHEQYF | TGTGCCAGCAGTGGGAATGGCCACGAGCAGTACTTC
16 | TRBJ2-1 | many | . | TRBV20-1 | CSARLFTTATYNEQFF | TGCAGTGCTAGACTGTTTACAACCGCTACCTACAATGAGCAGTTCTTC
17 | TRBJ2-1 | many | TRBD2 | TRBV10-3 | CAISEWTSGSSYNEQFF | TGTGCCATCAGTGAATGGACTAGCGGGAGCTCCTACAATGAGCAGTTCTTC
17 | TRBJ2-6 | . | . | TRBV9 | CASSVAKASSGANVLTF | TGTGCCAGCAGCGTAGCTAAGGCCAGCTCTGGGGCCAACGTCCTGACTTTC
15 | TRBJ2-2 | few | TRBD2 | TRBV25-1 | CASSELAGVDGELFF | TGTGCCAGCAGTGAACTAGCGGGAGTCGACGGGGAGCTGTTTTTT
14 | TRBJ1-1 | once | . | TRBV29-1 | CSVEGREGNTEAFF | TGCAGCGTTGAAGGGAGGGAAGGGAACACTGAAGCTTTCTTT
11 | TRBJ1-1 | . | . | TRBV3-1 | CASSQERGAFF | TGTGCCAGCAGCCAAGAGAGGGGAGCTTTCTTT
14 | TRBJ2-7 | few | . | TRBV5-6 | CASSFGASSYEQYF | TGTGCCAGCAGCTTCGGGGCAAGCTCCTACGAGCAGTACTTC
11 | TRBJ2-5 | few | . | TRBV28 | CASSPWAGMHF | TGTGCCAGCAGCCCCTGGGCGGGGATGCACTTC
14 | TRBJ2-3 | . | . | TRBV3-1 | CASSRGGHTDTQYF | TGTGCCAGCAGCCGAGGCGGACACACAGATACGCAGTATTTT
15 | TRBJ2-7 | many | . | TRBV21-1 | CASSNKPGPSYEQYF | TGTGCCAGCAGCAATAAGCCAGGCCCGTCCTACGAGCAGTACTTC
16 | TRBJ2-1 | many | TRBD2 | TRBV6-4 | CASSDLGTSSYNEQFF | TGTGCCAGCAGTGACCTAGGGACTAGCTCCTACAATGAGCAGTTCTTC
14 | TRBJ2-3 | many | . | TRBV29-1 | CSVEGGKGTDTQYF | TGCAGCGTTGAAGGGGGCAAAGGCACAGATACGCAGTATTTT
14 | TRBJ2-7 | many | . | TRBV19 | CASSSMDRPYEQYF | TGTGCCAGTAGTAGCATGGACAGACCCTACGAGCAGTACTTC
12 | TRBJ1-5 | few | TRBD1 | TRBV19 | CASGDRGQPQHF | TGTGCCAGTGGGGACAGGGGTCAGCCCCAGCATTTT
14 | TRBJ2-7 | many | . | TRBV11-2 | CASTVSGTADEQYF | TGTGCCAGCACCGTCTCCGGGACCGCCGACGAGCAGTACTTC
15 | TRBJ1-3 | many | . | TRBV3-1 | CASSLLTGLVNTIYF | TGTGCCAGCAGCCTACTAACGGGACTGGTAAACACCATATATTTT
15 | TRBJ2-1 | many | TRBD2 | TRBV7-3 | CASSTTGTTNNEQFF | TGTGCCAGCAGCACAACGGGGACTACCAACAATGAGCAGTTCTTC
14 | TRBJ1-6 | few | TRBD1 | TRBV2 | CASRRQGIDSPLHF | TGTGCCAGCAGGCGACAGGGAATAGATTCACCCCTCCACTTT
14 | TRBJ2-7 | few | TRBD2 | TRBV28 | CATSWTSGRDEQYF | TGTGCCACCTCCTGGACTAGCGGGAGGGACGAGCAGTACTTC
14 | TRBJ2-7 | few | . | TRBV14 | CASSQESRTGEQYF | TGTGCCAGCAGCCAAGAAAGCAGGACGGGCGAGCAGTACTTC
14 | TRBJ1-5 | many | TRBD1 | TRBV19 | CASKEGTDSQPQHF | TGTGCCAGTAAAGAAGGGACAGATTCTCAGCCCCAGCATTTT
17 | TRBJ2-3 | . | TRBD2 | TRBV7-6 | CASSLRREGLGTDTQYF | TGTGCCAGCAGCTTAAGGCGGGAGGGCCTGGGCACAGATACGCAGTATTTT
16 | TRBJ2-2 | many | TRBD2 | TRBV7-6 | CASSFTGGWNTGELFF | TGTGCCAGCAGCTTTACGGGAGGGTGGAACACCGGGGAGCTGTTTTTT
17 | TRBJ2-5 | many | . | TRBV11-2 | CASSPYASLGMQETQYF | TGTGCCAGCAGCCCGTACGCGTCCCTCGGGATGCAAGAGACCCAGTACTTC